This T cell receptor beta chain emerged from a study of OX40 agonist ivuxolimab in advanced cancers. In the study overall: Three partial responders included one hepatocellular carcinoma patient and two cutaneous melanoma patients. Notes on the study in general: Expanded peripheral T-cell antigen specificity went undetermined.

At baseline, cycle 4 day 1, and cycle 7 day 1, blood was sampled. A note on this clone: As yet, its antigen is unknown.

This CDR3 has 12 residues. V was cut by 3 bases and J by 9 bases, with 8 bases left in between. Germline CDR1 and CDR2: SGHVS and FNYEAQ. Assay: immunoSEQ multiplex PCR; the TCRdb copy retains only in-frame clones and omits some. The sample includes 150,000 to 190,000 clones, approximately 94% of them seen just once. This chain connects TRBV7-6 to TRBJ2-2; D may be TRBD1 or TRBD2 (5 bases each). The specimen comprised CD4+ or CD8+ T cells sorted from blood, sampled in a trial of the OX40 agonist ivuxolimab. This receptor was identified in an adult with an advanced solid tumor such as melanoma, head and neck, liver or kidney cancer. CDR3 sequence: CASSLRGRELFF. The DNA of the CDR3 is TGTGCCAGCAGCTTGAGGGGCCGGGAGCTGTTTTTT.